These 8 T cell receptor beta chains were sequenced from one sample in a study of CD8+ T cells in alopecia areata (dated by TCRdb to the late 2010s). The receptor library was made with the immunoSEQ multiplex PCR assay. For TCR sequencing, RNA was extracted from every sample and reverse transcribed into cDNA to serve as template. TCRdb took this table from immuneACCESS and kept in-frame rearrangements with V and J called. Such tables lack part of the clones; where checked against another copy, unresolved V genes explain under half of the gap, and the rest is unexplained. The sample table holds about 200,000 clones, of which approximately 38% were seen once. Clones ranked in the top ten supply about 0.48% of the sample. Sample treatment or condition, as interpreted from the label and publication: oral pan-JAK inhibitor, 5-10 mg twice daily. The material was CD4+ T cells sorted from blood, obtained between weeks 30 and 35, from a patient treated with tofacitinib. These receptors all stem from a human donor with alopecia areata.

This chain joins TRBV7-9 and TRBJ1-2; tentative D call: TRBD1 (5 bases). Germline CDR1 and CDR2: SEHNR and FQNEAQ (reference sequence). The V end was cut by 3 bases, the J end by 2 bases, with 13 bases between. CDR3 length: 15 residues. CDR3 DNA: TGTGCCAGCAGCTTCCCCACCGGGGCGAACTATGGCTACACCTTC. This sequence encodes CASSFPTGANYGYTF.

The chain combines TRBV5-1 with TRBJ1-3; D remains ambiguous. CDR1 SGHRS and CDR2 YFSETQ come from the germline V gene. This CDR3 contains 15 residues. V shed 7 bases and J shed 0 bases, with 14 bases lying between them. Here the CDR3 reads CASSRDRGSGNTIYF. CDR3 nucleotides: TGCGCCAGCTCCAGAGACCGGGGCTCTGGAAACACCATATATTTT.

In this sample, this clone turned up once. This chain connects TRBV7-2 to TRBJ2-3; TRBD2 aligns across 12 bases. The germline CDR1 and CDR2 sequences are SGHTA and FQGNSA. The CDR3 consists of 18 residues. With 5 bases clipped from V and 4 bases from J, the junction kept 13 bases outside the gene matches. The chain's CDR3 is CASSVGLLAGGPADTQYF. The CDR3 DNA is TGTGCCAGCAGCGTTGGACTGCTAGCGGGAGGGCCAGCAGATACGCAGTATTTT.

The chain has TRBV10-2 and TRBJ1-5; 7 bases map to TRBD1. The germline V gene has CDR1 WSHSY and CDR2 SAAADI. The CDR3 is made up of 15 amino acids. V was pared by 6 bases and J by 11 bases, with 16 bases of the junction left unmatched. CDR3 residues: CASSGDSGPRGSQHF. For the CDR3, the DNA is TGCGCCAGCAGCGGGGACAGCGGTCCGAGGGGGTCCCAGCATTTT.

This clone was counted between two and nine times. The chain combines TRBV6-1 with TRBJ2-7; D might be TRBD1 (8 bases). This CDR3 is built from 15 residues. The germline V and J ends were trimmed by 5 bases and 4 bases, with 18 bases remaining between them. The V gene's germline CDR1 is MNHNS and CDR2 SASEGT. CDR3: CASSSGGGGSYEQYF. The CDR3 DNA reads TGTGCCAGCAGTTCAGGGGGCGGCGGGAGTTACGAGCAGTACTTC.

This chain joins TRBV9 and TRBJ1-6; D gene uncertain. Germline lookup yields CDR1 SGDLS and CDR2 YYNGEE. This CDR3 region has 14 residues. The V end was cut by 0 bases, the J end by 10 bases, with 11 bases between. The CDR3 bases are TGTGCCAGCAGCGTAGGTAACACGGGGTCACCCCTCCACTTT. It codes for CASSVGNTGSPLHF.

This clone has only a few counts. The chain is built from TRBV5-1 and TRBJ1-2; D is uncertain. Germline V lookup: CDR1 SGHRS, CDR2 YFSETQ. The CDR3 totals 14 residues. Trimming took 2 bases from V and 7 from J, leaving 15 bases between them. The CDR3 loop is CASSFGGSAGGYTF. DNA for the CDR3: TGCGCCAGCAGCTTCGGCGGGTCGGCTGGTGGCTACACCTTC.

The chain uses TRBV6-5 and TRBJ1-6; perhaps TRBD1 as D (6 bases). Germline V gene sequence: CDR1 MNHEY, CDR2 SVGAGI. The CDR3 runs 13 residues. Trimming took off 4 bases at V and 7 bases at J, with 8 bases between the two ends. This CDR3 reads CASSSTGNSPLHF. In nucleotides, the CDR3 is TGTGCCAGCAGTTCCACAGGGAATTCACCCCTCCACTTT.